Here is one T cell receptor (beta chain) with its context. The antigen remains undetermined. The assay was immunoSEQ multiplex PCR, and TCRdb's table has in-frame clones only and misses some. The repertoire consists of roughly 13,000 clones, with less than 80% occurring once and the leading ten covering 25% to 30%. This record belongs to a study of somatic mutations in cytotoxic T cells in rheumatoid arthritis. CDR1 and CDR2 (germline): SGDLS, YYNGEE. V gave up 3 bases and J gave up 7 bases; unmatched junction bases: 11. CDR3 length: 16 residues. Regarding the study as a whole: The modest underrepresentation of TRBV07 observed in rheumatoid arthritis patients was not subjected to multiple-comparison adjustment.

V is TRBV9 and J is TRBJ2-2, with 8 bases aligning to TRBD1. The sample comprised CD8+ T cells sorted from blood. The receptor comes from an adult with rheumatoid arthritis. The CDR3 loop is CASSDPGQESYGELFF. CDR3 DNA sequence: TGTGCCAGCAGCGACCCGGGACAGGAAAGTTACGGGGAGCTGTTTTTT.